Shown below are 15 T cell receptor beta chains from a single sample sequenced in a study of human T cells and chemical hapten exposure. One entry per CDR3 protein, called by TCRdb with MiXCR from the RACE reads. The table has some 340,000 distinct CDR3 sequences, approximately 6.3% seen once. Time point in this sample: patch test 1, 2 weeks after DPC sensitization. Treatment specified: therapeutic diphenylcyclopropenone sensitization with weekly scalp DPC. Sequencing was performed on whole blood, taken in connection with sensitization to the hapten diphenylcyclopropenone (DPC). Receptors originate from a woman in her late teens or twenties with alopecia areata. Some clones in this sample may be carry-over from other donors' samples.

The chain employs TRBV25-1 and TRBJ2-7, with TRBD2 matching 7 bases. In germline, CDR1 is MGHDK, CDR2 SYGVNS. V trimming: 8 bases; J trimming: 0 bases; junction bases outside the gene matches: 7. CDR3 size: 14 residues. In DNA form, the CDR3 reads TGTGCCAGCTCGAGCGGGGCCCACTCCTACGAGCAGTACTTC. Protein: CASSSGAHSYEQYF.

The CDR3 sequence: CASSFGTGNNSPLHF. In DNA form, the CDR3 reads TGTGCCAGCAGTTTTGGGACAGGGAACAATTCACCCCTCCACTTT. The chain employs TRBV28 and TRBJ1-6, with 9 nucleotides matching TRBD1. Per the germline V gene, CDR1 is MDHEN and CDR2 is SYDVKM. With V trimmed by 3 bases and J by 7 bases, 4 bases remained unmatched. The CDR3 runs to 15 residues.

There are a few counts of this clonotype. The chain is built from TRBV5-4 and TRBJ1-2; no firm D call. The length of the CDR3 is 16 residues. Germline V lookup: CDR1 SGHNT, CDR2 YYREEE (reference sequence). The ends were cut back, 0 bases at V and 4 bases at J, with 16 bases in the middle. The CDR3 here is CASSLGRTGLGYGYTF. The CDR3 region has the DNA TGTGCCAGCAGCTTGGGCCGGACGGGTCTCGGCTATGGCTACACCTTC.

The CDR3 sequence: CASGTGGLEFTGELFF. CDR3 sequence (DNA): TGTGCCAGCGGAACAGGGGGCTTGGAATTCACCGGGGAGCTGTTTTTT. The J gene is TRBJ2-2, the V gene TRBV28; 9 bases line up with TRBD1. Germline CDR1 is MDHEN and CDR2 is SYDVKM. The V and J ends lost 8 bases and 4 bases, in that order; junction bases with no gene match: 11. This CDR3 has 16 residues.

The V gene is TRBV20-1, the J gene TRBJ1-2; 9 positions agree with TRBD1. Per germline, CDR1 DFQATT and CDR2 SNEGSKA (reference sequence). The CDR3 extends over 13 amino acids. This chain's CDR3 is CSHAQGAYYGYTF. CDR3 bases: TGCAGCCACGCACAGGGGGCCTACTATGGCTACACCTTC.

This clonotype was found many times. The gene calls are TRBV6-6 and TRBJ1-1, with D possibly being TRBD1 (5 bases). CDR1 and CDR2 (germline): MNHNY, SVGAGI (reference sequence). Deletions cut 2 bases from V and 1 base from J, with 5 bases between. CDR3 length: 13 residues. CDR3 nucleotides: TGTGCCAGCAGTTACGACAGGAACACTGAAGCTTTCTTT. It translates to CASSYDRNTEAFF.

The chain has TRBV5-4 and TRBJ1-1; D is uncertain. The CDR3 loop spans 14 amino acids. Trimming pared 4 bases from V and 1 base from J, leaving 11 bases between. Germline V gene sequence: CDR1 SGHNT, CDR2 YYREEE (reference sequence). CDR3 DNA sequence: TGTGCCAGCAGCCCATCAGTGGAGAACACTGAAGCTTTCTTT. It specifies CASSPSVENTEAFF.

V gene TRBV11-2 combines with J gene TRBJ1-1; D is undetermined. There are 16 residues in the CDR3. Per germline, CDR1 SGHAT and CDR2 FQNNGV. V was cut by 4 bases and J by 3 bases, with 18 bases left in between. CDR3 bases: TGTGCCAGCAGCTCACGTAACCAGGCCGCCTACACTGAAGCTTTCTTT. Protein: CASSSRNQAAYTEAFF.

This clonotype occurred many times. The V gene is TRBV5-1, the J gene TRBJ1-6, with 11 bases matching TRBD1. Germline V gives CDR1 SGHRS, CDR2 YFSETQ. The length of the CDR3 is 17 residues. J lost 9 bases, V lost 1 base, and 9 bases had no gene match. CDR3 nucleotides: TGCGCCAGCAGCTTGATCGGACAGGGGGCGAATAGTTCACCCCTCCACTTT. It translates to CASSLIGQGANSSPLHF.

This chain joins TRBV20-1 and TRBJ1-1; no firm D call. V lost 4 bases and J 4 bases, leaving 13 bases between the germline ends. This CDR3 has 13 residues. Germline loops: CDR1 DFQATT, CDR2 SNEGSKA (reference sequence). The CDR3 nucleotides read TGCAGTGCTAAAACCCTATGGGGCACTGAAGCTTTCTTT. Its translation: CSAKTLWGTEAFF.

This rearrangement joins TRBV29-1 to TRBJ1-2; no clear D. Trimming took 6 bases from V and 7 from J, leaving 12 bases between them. The V gene's germline CDR1 is SQVTM and CDR2 ANQGSEA. The CDR3 spans 11 residues. CDR3 DNA sequence: TGCAGCGTCAGAACAGCTACTGGCTACACCTTC. It encodes CSVRTATGYTF.

This clonotype has a count of ten or more. V gene TRBV24-1 combines with J gene TRBJ2-3; 8 bases align to TRBD1. This CDR3 is built from 14 residues. Trimming at V came to 7 bases and at J to 2 bases, leaving 4 bases not matched to a gene. Germline CDR1 is KGHDR and CDR2 is SFDVKD. The CDR3 spells CATSRQGTTDTQYF. Here the CDR3 DNA reads TGTGCCACCAGCAGACAGGGGACCACAGATACGCAGTATTTT.

This clonotype has just a few counts. This sequence joins TRBV7-2 and TRBJ2-5; 10 nucleotides align to TRBD2. The CDR3 has 15 amino acids. J gave up 5 bases and V 3 bases, and 6 bases lay outside the gene matches. Germline CDR1 and CDR2: SGHTA and FQGNSA. Written as DNA, the CDR3 is TGTGCCAGCAGCTTTTATGGGACTAGCGACGAGACCCAGTACTTC. This codes for CASSFYGTSDETQYF.

The sample holds many counts of this clonotype. The chain employs TRBV6-2 or TRBV6-3 and TRBJ2-3, with D hard to call. The V end lost 6 bases, the J end lost 2 bases, and 12 bases lay between the germline ends. There are 14 residues in the CDR3. Looked up from germline, CDR1 is MNHEY and CDR2 is SVGEGT. CDR3 bases: TGTGCCAGCAGCCCCCTTGGAGACACAGATACGCAGTATTTT. Its protein is CASSPLGDTDTQYF.

The sample holds many counts of this clonotype. The chain carries TRBV4-1 and TRBJ2-5, with 7 bases aligning to TRBD2. J gave up 1 base and V 4 bases, and 6 bases lay outside the gene matches. This CDR3 has 15 amino acids. CDR1 is MGHRA, CDR2 YSYEKL, per germline. The DNA for the CDR3 is TGCGCCAGCAGCCCTGATCCGGGGGGCCAAGAGACCCAGTACTTC. It is translated as CASSPDPGGQETQYF.